The clone carrying this T cell receptor (beta chain) was counted only a few times. J was trimmed by 3 bases and V by 1 base; bases with no gene match: 6. The germline CDR1 and CDR2 sequences are SEHNR and FQNEAQ (reference sequence). This CDR3 spans 16 amino acids. These data belong to a study of regulatory T cells in long-lasting Graves disease. In the study overall: The study enrolled newly diagnosed Graves' patients on antithyroid drugs under 3 months.

Through Arm-PCR of CDR3 regions and iRepertoire HTBI primers, TCR beta libraries were built. TCRdb reprocessed the multiplex PCR reads with MiXCR, giving one entry per CDR3 protein. Counted here are over 450,000 distinct CDR3 sequences, approximately 12% occurring once; the ten biggest clones make up roughly 8.2%. Time point meaning: newly diagnosed GD, antithyroid drugs for less than 3 months. The TCR library was made from RNA extracted from PBMCs. These records were also assigned to another study, of T cells in Graves' hyperthyroidism and ophthalmopathy.

The sequence derives from a woman aged 30 to 39 with Graves disease. This chain links TRBV7-9 with TRBJ2-3; 8 bases align to TRBD1. The sequenced sample was peripheral blood mononuclear cells (PBMCs), obtained at new diagnosis, from a patient treated with antithyroid drugs. The CDR3: CASSLGGDRRTDTQYF. Here the CDR3 DNA reads TGTGCCAGCAGCTTAGGGGGGGACAGGCGGACAGATACGCAGTATTTT.